One sample yielded the 30 T cell receptor beta chains listed below, sequenced in a study of identical twins. A single record per CDR3 protein comes from TCRdb applying MiXCR to the 5' RACE reads. Here the sample spans roughly 350,000 distinct CDR3 sequences, 9% to 10% being singletons. The sample consisted of naive T cells sorted from blood. The receptors were gathered from a woman aged 45-60 years in good health.

There are a few counts of this clonotype. The chain links TRBV27 to TRBJ2-7, with TRBD1 identical over 10 bases. This CDR3 comprises 13 residues. Trimming took 8 bases from V and 3 from J; bases not matched to a gene: 4. CDR1 is MNHEY and CDR2 is SMNVEV in the germline V gene (reference sequence). The CDR3 DNA is TGTGCCAGCCATGGGACAGGGGTCTACGAGCAGTACGTC. Translation: CASHGTGVYEQYV.

Only a few counts were recorded for this clonotype. The DNA of the CDR3 is TGTGCCAGCTATCCCCATTTCTACGAGCAGTACTTC. Its protein product is CASYPHFYEQYF. This chain uses TRBV25-1 with TRBJ2-7; D ambiguous. CDR1 and CDR2 (germline): MGHDK, SYGVNS. The CDR3 spans 12 residues. Deletions cut 8 bases from V and 3 bases from J, with 11 bases between.

This clonotype was observed at least ten times. The chain employs TRBV25-1 and TRBJ2-1; 8 bases are a match to TRBD2. Germline V gene sequence: CDR1 MGHDK, CDR2 SYGVNS. The CDR3 length is 13 residues. The V gene end was trimmed by 4 bases and the J gene end by 14 bases; junction bases not matched to a gene: 10. DNA for the CDR3: TGTGCCAGCAGTGGCCAGGATAGCGGGACGGAGTTCTTC. Amino acid sequence: CASSGQDSGTEFF.

This clonotype occurred a few times. The chain joins TRBV5-1 to TRBJ2-5, with 8 positions matching TRBD2. After removal of 3 bases from V and 0 bases from J, the junction contained 10 bases not matched to a gene. Looked up from germline, CDR1 is SGHRS and CDR2 is YFSETQ. The CDR3 is made up of 17 amino acids. The CDR3 DNA reads TGCGCCAGCAGCTCTGGGGCTAGCGGGCGCAACCAAGAGACCCAGTACTTC. Translating gives CASSSGASGRNQETQYF.

This clonotype was observed a few times. V is TRBV5-1 and J is TRBJ2-1; 8 bases map to TRBD2. The CDR3 contains 16 residues. The V gene end was trimmed by 0 bases and the J gene end by 9 bases; junction bases not matched to a gene: 11. CDR1 is SGHRS, CDR2 YFSETQ, per germline. CDR3 bases: TGCGCCAGCAGCTTGGATCCCAGCGGGAGCAGGAGTGAGCAGTTCTTC. This sequence encodes CASSLDPSGSRSEQFF. Full variable domain (remainder filled in from reference TRBV5-1 and TRBJ2-1): KAGVTQTPRYLIKTRGQQVTLSCSPISGHRSVSWYQQTPGQGLQFLFEYFSETQRNKGNFPGRFSGRQFSNSRSEMNVSTLELGDSALYLCASSLDPSGSRSEQFFGPGTRLTVL.

The chain couples TRBV25-1 to TRBJ2-3; 13 bases line up with TRBD2. After removal of 6 bases from V and 3 bases from J, the junction contained 6 bases not matched to a gene. The CDR3 has 16 residues. Per germline, CDR1 MGHDK and CDR2 SYGVNS. The chain's CDR3 is CASSRTSGSQTDTQYF. CDR3 sequence (DNA): TGTGCCAGCAGCAGGACTAGCGGGAGTCAGACAGATACGCAGTATTTT. The complete variable domain, with remaining parts taken from reference TRBV25-1 and TRBJ2-3, reads EADIYQTPRYLVIGTGKKITLECSQTMGHDKMYWYQQDPGMELHLIHYSYGVNSTEKGDLSSESTVSRIRTEHFPLTLESARPSHTSQYLCASSRTSGSQTDTQYFGPGTRLTVL.

The chain combines TRBV5-6 with TRBJ2-3, with D perhaps matching TRBD2 (6 bases). Germline CDR1 and CDR2: SGHDT and YYEEEE. This CDR3 comprises 14 residues. Trimming stripped 3 bases from V and 4 bases from J, with 12 bases between. The CDR3 protein is CASSWGEVADTQYF. In DNA, the CDR3 is TGTGCCAGCAGCTGGGGGGAGGTTGCAGATACGCAGTATTTT.

This clonotype has at least ten counts. The chain has TRBV4-1 and TRBJ1-2, with 7 nucleotides matching TRBD1. Germline V gives CDR1 MGHRA, CDR2 YSYEKL. The CDR3 contains 14 residues. Trimming removed 2 bases from V and 2 bases from J; junction bases left unmatched: 2. The CDR3, as DNA: TGCGCCAGCAGCCAACCGACAGGGAACTATGGCTACACCTTC. This codes for CASSQPTGNYGYTF.

There are a few counts of this clonotype. The chain uses TRBV24-1 and TRBJ2-4, with D perhaps TRBD2 (6 bases). The V end lost 4 bases, the J end lost 1 base, and 10 bases lay between the germline ends. The CDR3 has 15 amino acids. Germline CDR1 and CDR2: KGHDR and SFDVKD. The CDR3 DNA is TGTGCCACCAGTGAATGGAGGGGTGCCAAAAACATTCAGTACTTC. Translated, it gives CATSEWRGAKNIQYF.

This clonotype was detected a few times. CDR3 DNA sequence: TGCAGTGCTAGAGTGTTACCGGGACTAGCGGCCTACAATGAGCAGTTCTTC. Protein: CSARVLPGLAAYNEQFF. The rearrangement joins TRBV20-1 to TRBJ2-1; TRBD2 agrees at 11 bases. The CDR3 covers 17 residues. V lost 1 base and J lost 2; bases outside the gene matches: 7. Germline V CDR1 and CDR2: DFQATT, SNEGSKA (reference sequence).

This clonotype occurred a few times. The chain combines TRBV6-6 with TRBJ2-1, with D hard to call. V lost 8 bases and J 7 bases, leaving 9 bases between the germline ends. Germline V lookup: CDR1 MNHNY, CDR2 SVGAGI (reference sequence). The CDR3 covers 11 residues. The CDR3 is CASSPVNEQFF. CDR3 coding DNA: TGTGCCAGCTCCCCGGTGAATGAGCAGTTCTTC.

This clonotype appeared many times. The J gene is TRBJ1-1, the V gene TRBV5-1, with D perhaps matching TRBD1 (5 bases). V lost 2 bases and J 4 bases, leaving 12 bases between the germline ends. This CDR3 is 14 amino acids long. The germline CDR1 and CDR2 sequences are SGHRS and YFSETQ. Here the CDR3 reads CASSFTGASTEAFF. CDR3 nucleotides: TGCGCCAGCAGCTTTACTGGGGCGAGCACTGAAGCTTTCTTT.

In the case of this clonotype: Given a much more abundant clone one base away, this may be a read error. This CDR3 fails to terminate in the conserved phenylalanine or tryptophan, so it likely reflects a read error. The chain uses TRBV9 and TRBJ2-1; D is perhaps TRBD2 (5 bases). The CDR3 has 16 residues. Germline lookup yields CDR1 SGDLS and CDR2 YYNGEE. Trimming cost V 3 bases and J 4 bases, with 17 bases left between them. CDR3 amino acids: CASSGTSGTSYNEQFL. The CDR3 DNA follows: TGTGCCAGCAGCGGCACGAGCGGAACTTCTTACAATGAGCAGTTCCTC.

The V gene is TRBV20-1, the J gene TRBJ2-1; tentatively, D is TRBD1 or TRBD2 (5 bases each). CDR1 is DFQATT and CDR2 is SNEGSKA in the germline V gene (reference sequence). The CDR3 totals 16 residues. V gave up 0 bases and J gave up 2 bases, with 14 bases separating them. CDR3 in DNA: TGCAGTGCTAGAGATGGTCGGGGCCTCACCTACAATGAGCAGTTCTTC. Translation: CSARDGRGLTYNEQFF.

This clonotype was seen only a few times. The chain recombines TRBV20-1 with TRBJ1-1; D unresolved. Germline CDR1 is DFQATT and CDR2 is SNEGSKA (reference sequence). V lost 6 bases to trimming and J lost 1 base, with 15 bases between them. The CDR3 spans 14 residues. Here the CDR3 reads CSAEEPWGNTEAFF. For the CDR3, the DNA is TGCAGTGCCGAGGAACCGTGGGGGAACACTGAAGCTTTCTTT.

The chain is built from TRBV20-1 and TRBJ2-7, with a weak D call TRBD1 (7 bases). The CDR3 has 17 amino acids. Trimming shortened V by 6 bases and J by 0 bases, and 24 bases separated the two germline ends. Germline V lookup: CDR1 DFQATT, CDR2 SNEGSKA (reference sequence). The CDR3 reads CSASGRWGTAGSYEQYF. The CDR3 coding sequence is TGCAGTGCCAGCGGTCGTTGGGGGACAGCGGGCTCCTACGAGCAGTACTTC.

This clonotype was observed a handful of times. The chain joins TRBV12-3 or TRBV12-4 to TRBJ2-3, with 9 nucleotides matching TRBD1. The J segment lost 1 base and the V segment lost 4 bases, leaving 6 bases of the junction unmatched. This CDR3 is 16 amino acids long. The CDR3 DNA follows: TGTGCCAGCAGTTCAGGGACAGGGTCCCGCACAGATACGCAGTATTTT. This codes for CASSSGTGSRTDTQYF.

This clonotype showed up just a few times. Here the CDR3 reads CASSLWTGVNTGELFF. The CDR3 nucleotides read TGTGCCAGCAGCTTATGGACAGGGGTGAACACCGGGGAGCTGTTTTTT. The chain recombines TRBV5-8 with TRBJ2-2, with 9 bases lining up with TRBD1. The ends lost 2 bases at V and 1 base at J; junction bases unmatched: 3. The length of the CDR3 is 16 residues. The V gene's germline CDR1 is SGHTS and CDR2 YDEGEE.

This clonotype was observed many times. The chain employs TRBV2 and TRBJ2-7; 8 bases map to TRBD2. This CDR3 is built from 13 residues. With V trimmed by 7 bases and J by 6 bases, 8 bases remained unmatched. Germline assignment: CDR1 SNHLY and CDR2 FYNNEI. CDR3 nucleotide sequence: TGTGCCAGCAATGGTTGGCGGGAGGTCGAGCAGTACGTC. It is translated as CASNGWREVEQYV.

This clonotype showed up just a few times. The rearrangement uses TRBV24-1 and TRBJ2-1; no clear D. The germline CDR1 and CDR2 sequences are KGHDR and SFDVKD. Trimming left V 0 bases short and J 7 bases short, with 9 bases between. The CDR3 consists of 14 residues. The CDR3 nucleotides are TGTGCCACCAGTGATTTGCGGCCAAATAATGAGCAGTTCTTC. Translation: CATSDLRPNNEQFF.

This clonotype showed up just a few times. This chain uses TRBV7-2 with TRBJ1-1, with a possible D match to TRBD1 (5 bases). Trimming took 3 bases from V and 5 from J, leaving 13 bases between them. Germline V gene lookup returns CDR1 SGHTA and CDR2 FQGNSA. This CDR3 has 14 amino acids. The CDR3 region has the DNA TGTGCCAGCAGCTTGGACAACCGCTGGACTGAAGCTTTCTTT. As protein: CASSLDNRWTEAFF.

This clonotype occurred a few times. This sequence joins TRBV20-1 and TRBJ2-7; TRBD1 aligns across 9 bases. CDR1 DFQATT and CDR2 SNEGSKA come from the germline V gene (reference sequence). CDR3 size: 14 residues. The V segment lost 2 bases and the J segment 4 bases; nucleotides outside the gene matches: 6. The CDR3 loop reads CSARTRQGEYEQYV. The CDR3 DNA reads TGCAGTGCTAGAACTAGACAGGGGGAATACGAGCAGTACGTC.

The gene calls are TRBV12-5 and TRBJ1-5, with D unresolved. Germline values: CDR1 LGHNT, CDR2 FRNRAP. Between the trimmed V and J ends, which lost 1 base and 4 bases, there was a span of 5 bases. The CDR3 totals 13 residues. The CDR3 reads CASGLGPNQPQHF. The CDR3 nucleotides read TGTGCTAGTGGTTTGGGACCTAATCAGCCCCAGCATTTT.

DNA for the CDR3: TGTGCCAGCAGCCCTATTTTGGTAGCGGGGGGCTACAATGAGCAGTTCTTC. It is translated as CASSPILVAGGYNEQFF. The V gene is TRBV3-1, the J gene TRBJ2-1; 10 bases are shared with TRBD2. The CDR3 totals 17 residues. Germline values: CDR1 LGHDT, CDR2 YNNKEL (reference sequence). V lost 4 bases to trimming and J lost 3 bases; unmatched junction nucleotides: 9.

This chain uses TRBV5-1 with TRBJ2-3; tentatively, D is TRBD2 (6 bases). The CDR3 loop spans 14 amino acids. The germline gives CDR1 SGHRS, CDR2 YFSETQ. V lost 0 bases to trimming and J lost 5 bases, with 10 bases between them. CDR3 coding DNA: TGCGCCAGCAGCTTGGAAGTGACTAGAGATACGCAGTATTTT. Translated: CASSLEVTRDTQYF.

This clonotype was seen at least ten times. The J gene is TRBJ2-3, the V gene TRBV29-1; D gene unclear. V was shortened by 2 bases and J by 2 bases, with 17 bases between the two germline ends. Germline CDR1 is SQVTM and CDR2 is ANQGSEA. There are 16 residues in the CDR3. The CDR3 bases are TGCAGCGTTGAACCTGACCGATATGACCCCACAGATACGCAGTATTTT. This codes for CSVEPDRYDPTDTQYF.

V is TRBV6-1 and J is TRBJ1-1; D gene unclear. CDR3 length: 12 residues. The germline gives CDR1 MNHNS, CDR2 SASEGT. Trimming removed 2 bases at V and 7 bases at J, with 8 bases between. CDR3: CASSELGVEAFF. Here the CDR3 DNA reads TGTGCCAGCAGTGAACTCGGAGTTGAAGCTTTCTTT.

This clonotype occurred a few times. The chain employs TRBV3-1 and TRBJ1-2; 7 bases align to TRBD1. V gave up 5 bases and J gave up 3 bases; unmatched junction bases: 6. The V gene's germline CDR1 is LGHDT and CDR2 YNNKEL (reference sequence). The CDR3 totals 14 residues. The CDR3 DNA sequence: TGTGCCAGCAGCGACGACAGGGTCGACTATGGCTACACCTTC. Its translation: CASSDDRVDYGYTF.

This clonotype has only a few counts. The chain links TRBV14 to TRBJ1-2, with a tentative D call TRBD1 (5 bases). CDR3 length equals 14 residues. V lost 0 bases and J lost 8, with 13 bases in between. Germline V gene lookup returns CDR1 SGHDN and CDR2 FVKESK. The CDR3 sequence is CASSQEGRQLGYTF. The CDR3 nucleotides are TGTGCCAGCAGCCAAGAAGGGAGACAGTTAGGCTACACCTTC.

This clonotype has just a few counts. This sequence joins TRBV6-2 or TRBV6-3 and TRBJ1-2; 8 nucleotides agree with TRBD1. Trimming took 7 bases from V and 4 from J; bases not matched to a gene: 8. This CDR3 contains 14 residues. The V gene's germline CDR1 is MNHEY and CDR2 SVGEGT. The CDR3, as DNA: TGTGCCAGCACCACCATGACAGGGGTCTATGGCTACACCTTC. Translation gives CASTTMTGVYGYTF.